This TCR beta chain was captured by sequencing in a study of vaccination and CD4 T cells after COVID-19 (dated by TCRdb to between 2021 and 2024). About the investigation overall: Convalescent patients had a positive SARS-CoV-2 result on nasal swab PCR, and of these patients, several had mild disease and one had severe disease. Post-COVID blood samples from convalescent patients were collected a median of roughly 100 days after diagnosis, with a range of roughly 30 to 170 days. Control cultures used a CEFX viral epitope pool as positive control, an HIV-1 Nef peptide pool as negative control, or no peptide. Post-vaccine blood samples were obtained a median of approximately 74 days after the second vaccine dose, with a range of roughly 12 to 250 days. Participants received two doses of either the Pfizer-BioNTech BNT162b2 vaccine (n=8) or the Moderna mRNA-1273 vaccine (n=2). In the convalescent cohort there were six males and four females, among whom were two Hispanic individuals, seven Caucasians, two Asians and one multiracial person. Overlapping spike peptide pools from SARS-CoV-2 and from the common cold coronaviruses HCoV-NL63, HCoV-OC43 and HCoV-229E were used as culture stimuli. In ten to eleven COVID-19 convalescent patients and a handful of infection-naive healthy vaccine recipients, researchers compared the spike-specific CD4+ TCR repertoire from before mRNA vaccination with the repertoire from after. What the authors observed across the whole study: Although the median number of SARS-CoV-2-reactive clonotypes went up from 20 to 25 after infection to around 39 after vaccination, the increase was not significant. Of the vaccine-specific clones in convalescent patients, 304 of 307, or nearly all, reacted only to SARS-CoV-2 spike and did not cross-react with common cold coronaviruses. The number of convalescent patients in the study was relatively small, and the study did not examine early timepoints following natural infection. Among the post-vaccine SARS-CoV-2-reactive clones in convalescent patients, a median around 86% showed up only after vaccination, which suggests vaccine-specific priming.

Taken with the paper, the label for treatment or condition translates to: roughly 10-day PBMC culture with coronavirus spike peptide pools or control peptides (ViraFEST assay). The study used the ViraFEST assay, which expanded antigen-specific T cells with peptide pools and then identified expanded clonotypes by TCR sequencing. The positive SARS-CoV-2 PCR tests of the convalescent patients were dated from March to December 2020, before the Alpha, Beta and Delta variants emerged in the United States. PBMCs were cultured at 1.5 million to 2.5 million per well in IMDM supplemented with approximately 5% human AB serum and about 10 IU/ml IL-2, with approximately 9.5 ug/ml peptide pools added. Half of the culture medium was replaced with fresh IL-2-containing medium on days 3 and 7. After around 10 days of culture, CD4+ T cells were isolated by negative selection with the EasySep CD4+ T cell isolation kit. Ficoll-Paque Plus gradient centrifugation was used to isolate PBMCs from whole blood, and the isolated PBMCs were then either used fresh or cryopreserved at -140C. Each culture condition was generally run in triplicate wells.

In its sample, this clonotype was seen a few times. Its antigen has not been determined. No base quality values were provided; no much bigger clone lies one nucleotide off. The method was PCR. DNA from cultured CD4+ T cells was subjected to TCR sequencing with the Oncomine TCR Beta short-read assay at the Johns Hopkins FTIC core. The QIAamp micro DNA kit was used to extract genomic DNA from the cultured CD4+ T cells. The Oncomine TCR Beta libraries from cultured CD4+ T cells were pooled using unique dual indexes and then sequenced on an Illumina iSeq 100. Per the source publication's procedure: Non-productive sequences were removed, and CDR3s that did not start with C, did not end with F or W, or were shorter than 7 amino acids were discarded. Antigen-specific clonotypes were identified using the MANAFEST web application through comparison of peptide-stimulated wells with reference and other culture wells. Positive clones required FDR below 0.05, an odds ratio above 5, and productive frequency above 0.1% in at least two of three replicate wells. Clonotypes that were significantly expanded in both SARS-CoV-2 spike wells and at least one common cold coronavirus spike condition were defined as cross-reactive. CDR3 homology was assessed with Levenshtein distances (stringdist) and unrooted phylogenetic trees (ape) in R version 3.6.1. Using fastp trimming at Q25 and MiXCR clonotype assembly, TCRdb reanalyzed the public sequencing data and kept in-frame beta chains. Each CDR3 protein appears once, grouped with its most common genes and DNA. TCRdb's processing, not the authors', yielded these V and J calls. In this sample the table shows about 14,000 distinct CDR3 sequences, roughly 45% of which occur a single time. Jointly, the top ten make up approximately 15% of the sample.

The CDR3 holds 14 amino acids from the cysteine to the phenylalanine. Only CDR3 DNA remains: 42 bases, in frame from the first base. The germline V gene yields SGHAT for CDR1 and FQNNGV for CDR2. V is pared back by 5 bases and J by 4 bases, with 11 bases lying between the germline termini. The chain joins TRBV11-2 to TRBJ2-2; no D gene can be assigned with confidence. The clonotype was recovered from a human donor with COVID-19. Specimen: cultured CD4+ T cells from blood. In nucleotides, the sequence is TGTGCCAGCAGCCCTACGGCAATCACCGGGGAGCTGTTTTTT. It encodes CASSPTAITGELFF.